This T cell receptor beta chain was sequenced for a study of radiation and T cells in renal cell carcinoma. Time point specified: baseline pretreatment blood. Treatment noted: 15 Gy SBRT to primary tumor, nephrectomy 4 weeks later. Assay used: immunoSEQ multiplex PCR; TCRdb lists only in-frame clones, some missing. The table lists more than 95,000 clones, roughly 80% of them singletons. There are a few counts of this clone. This CDR3 is built from 14 residues. Losses at the gene ends were 4 bases for V and 7 bases for J; bases not matched to a gene: 7. Germline V lookup: CDR1 ENHRY, CDR2 SYGVKD. The TCR comes from a woman aged 60-70 years with renal cell carcinoma. The chain uses TRBV10-3 and TRBJ1-5; 7 bases fit TRBD1. The sample here was blood, taken from a patient whose treatment included radiotherapy and nephrectomy. The CDR3 region is CAISADRVGQPQHF. In DNA form, the CDR3 reads TGTGCCATCAGTGCCGACAGGGTGGGACAGCCCCAGCATTTT.